Sequencing of this TCR beta chain was carried out in a study of T-cell reconstitution after alpha-beta-depleted transplantation in children. Unique molecular identifiers were incorporated into the prepared TCRbeta library. Each CDR3 protein is one row after TCRdb ran MiXCR on the PCR reads. The data show around 420,000 distinct CDR3 sequences, roughly 15% seen once. The study, taken as a whole, reports: Several hundred graft clones that had expanded were reportedly the source of alpha-beta T cells about two months after transplant. T cells produced anew were the main source of T-cell counts and diversity one year after transplant.

A few counts support this clonotype. What it recognizes is unknown. V lost 0 bases, J lost 2 bases, and 5 bases lay in between. CDR1 is MNHEY, CDR2 SVGAGI, per germline. The CDR3 is 13 residues long. The chain joins TRBV6-5 to TRBJ2-7; D remains unclear. This material consisted of PBMCs, mostly from graft donor cells, taken 360 days after TCRalphabeta/CD19-depleted stem cell transplant. This receptor was identified in a boy under three years old who had a stem cell transplant for Wiskott-Aldrich syndrome, so the T cells may come from the graft donor. DNA for the CDR3: TGTGCCAGCAGTTACTCCAAAACCTACGAGCAGTACTTC. Translating it yields CASSYSKTYEQYF.